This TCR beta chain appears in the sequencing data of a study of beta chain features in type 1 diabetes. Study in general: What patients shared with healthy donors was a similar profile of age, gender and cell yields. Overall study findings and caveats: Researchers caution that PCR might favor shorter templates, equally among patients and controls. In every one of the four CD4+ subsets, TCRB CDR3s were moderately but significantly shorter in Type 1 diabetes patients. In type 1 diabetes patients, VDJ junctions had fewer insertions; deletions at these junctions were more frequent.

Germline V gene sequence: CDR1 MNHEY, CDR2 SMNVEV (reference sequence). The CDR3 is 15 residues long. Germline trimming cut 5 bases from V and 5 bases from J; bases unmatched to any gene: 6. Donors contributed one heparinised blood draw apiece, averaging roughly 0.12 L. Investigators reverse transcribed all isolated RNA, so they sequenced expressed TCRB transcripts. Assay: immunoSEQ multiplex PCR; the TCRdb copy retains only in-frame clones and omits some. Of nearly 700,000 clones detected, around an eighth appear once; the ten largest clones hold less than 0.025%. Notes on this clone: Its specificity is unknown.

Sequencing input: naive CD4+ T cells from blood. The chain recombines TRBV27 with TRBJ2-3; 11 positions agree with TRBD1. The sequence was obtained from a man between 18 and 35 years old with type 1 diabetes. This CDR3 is CASSVPGQGGDTQYF. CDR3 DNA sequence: TGTGCCAGCAGTGTCCCGGGACAGGGGGGAGATACGCAGTATTTT.